Sequencing of this T cell receptor beta chain was carried out in a study of patients and donors after allogeneic stem cell transplantation. There are 14 residues in the CDR3. Germline V gene data show CDR1 as SGHTA and CDR2 as FQGNSA. V dropped 8 bases and J dropped 4; count of bases not matched to a gene: 7. TCRdb re-analysed the RT-PCR reads in MiXCR, keeping a single row per CDR3 protein. The sample records 200,000 to 250,000 distinct CDR3 sequences, approximately 14% being singletons. This clonotype was seen many times. The gene calls are TRBV7-2 and TRBJ2-2, with 7 bases fitting TRBD1. The sequenced material came from blood, either unsorted or a sorted T cell fraction (not recorded which). The receptor was derived from a human donor who was either an allogeneic HSCT recipient or a stem cell or donor lymphocyte infusion donor (not recorded which). It is not recorded whose cells these are; they may come from a transplant donor. CDR3 protein: CASCRDSSTGELFF. CDR3 bases: TGTGCCAGCTGCCGGGACAGCTCCACCGGGGAGCTGTTTTTT. The entire variable domain, with the rest obtained from reference TRBV7-2 and TRBJ2-2, is as follows: GAGVSQSPSNKVTEKGKDVELRCDPISGHTALYWYRQSLGQGLEFLIYFQGNSAPDKSGLPSDRFSAERTGGSVSTLTIQRTQQEDSAVYLCASCRDSSTGELFFGEGSRLTVL.